One and the same sample provided the 18 T cell receptor beta chains below, sequenced in a study of identical twins. TCRdb passed the 5' RACE reads through MiXCR, listing each CDR3 protein once. The profile shows a few hundred thousand distinct CDR3 sequences, more than 9% of them singletons. These same records also appear under a second study, on yellow fever vaccine responses in identical twins.

Sample: PBMCs. The source is a young woman in good health.

A note on this clonotype: This could be a read error, since a much larger clone is one nucleotide away. The chain uses TRBV7-2 and TRBJ2-1; D possibly corresponds to TRBD2 (6 bases). The germline V and J ends were trimmed by 2 bases and 5 bases, with 10 bases remaining between them. The CDR3 extends over 14 amino acids. From germline, CDR1 is SGHTA and CDR2 FQGNSA. The CDR3 reads CASSLKWGDNEQFF. The CDR3 nucleotides read TGTGCCAGCAGCTTAAAGTGGGGGGACAATGAGCAGTTCTTC.

There are a few counts of this clonotype. V usage is TRBV5-1 and J usage is TRBJ2-7; 9 nucleotides match TRBD1. Germline CDR1 and CDR2: SGHRS and YFSETQ. Trimming cost V 6 bases and J 3 bases; bases outside gene matches: 13. The CDR3 is 16 amino acids. The CDR3 loop reads CASTLTGGLIGYEQYF. CDR3 nucleotides: TGCGCCAGCACCTTAACAGGGGGCCTAATAGGCTACGAGCAGTACTTC.

This clonotype came up a few times. The V call is TRBV24-1, the J call TRBJ1-1; D uncertain. V lost 3 bases to trimming and J lost 8 bases, with 12 bases between them. The CDR3 has 13 amino acids. The germline CDR1 and CDR2 sequences are KGHDR and SFDVKD. Here the CDR3 DNA reads TGTGCCACCAGTGATCGAGTCGACAAGGAAGCTTTCTTT. It codes for CATSDRVDKEAFF.

This clonotype appeared a few times. V gene TRBV5-1 combines with J gene TRBJ2-7, with 9 bases fitting TRBD2. Germline CDR1 and CDR2: SGHRS and YFSETQ. V trimming: 0 bases; J trimming: 2 bases; junction bases outside the gene matches: 6. The CDR3 is 16 residues long. CDR3 region: CASSLAAAGGPYEQYF. CDR3 nucleotides: TGCGCCAGCAGCTTGGCCGCTGCGGGAGGGCCCTACGAGCAGTACTTC.

This clonotype showed up just a few times. The chain joins TRBV27 to TRBJ2-7; D unclear. Germline values: CDR1 MNHEY, CDR2 SMNVEV (reference sequence). The CDR3 covers 14 residues. V lost 5 bases, J lost 4 bases, and 15 bases lay in between. For the CDR3, the DNA is TGTGCCAGCAGTCGCCTCGGACCCGCTTACGAGCAGTACTTC. Protein sequence: CASSRLGPAYEQYF.

This clonotype was counted a few times. The rearrangement joins TRBV9 to TRBJ2-5; possible D gene TRBD2, 5 bases. Trimming took 1 base from V and 5 from J, leaving 15 bases between them. Germline CDR1 and CDR2: SGDLS and YYNGEE. This CDR3 is built from 15 residues. This chain's CDR3 is CASSVSGGRGETQYF. Written as DNA, the CDR3 is TGTGCCAGCAGCGTAAGTGGAGGACGAGGGGAGACCCAGTACTTC.

This rearrangement joins TRBV6-2 or TRBV6-3 to TRBJ2-3; TRBD2 matches 11 bases. This CDR3 is 15 amino acids long. In germline, CDR1 is MNHEY, CDR2 SVGEGT. Trimming cost V 7 bases and J 2 bases; bases outside gene matches: 5. CDR3 residues: CASNRLAGITDTQYF. As DNA, the CDR3 is TGTGCCAGCAACCGACTAGCGGGGATCACAGATACGCAGTATTTT.

This clonotype was seen just once. V is TRBV7-9 and J is TRBJ2-7; D is ambiguous. The V and J ends lost 5 bases and 3 bases respectively, with 11 bases between them. This CDR3 is 13 amino acids long. Germline-derived CDR1 and CDR2 are SEHNR and FQNEAQ (reference sequence). CDR3 sequence reads: CASSPGKVYEQYF. The CDR3 DNA is TGTGCCAGCAGCCCCGGTAAGGTCTACGAGCAGTACTTC.

The V call is TRBV20-1, the J call TRBJ2-2; D possibly corresponds to TRBD1 (6 bases). Germline CDR1 is DFQATT and CDR2 is SNEGSKA (reference sequence). V lost 3 bases to trimming and J lost 1 base, with 12 bases between them. The CDR3 runs 15 residues. CDR3: CSARVTGMNTGELFF. Here the CDR3 DNA reads TGCAGTGCTAGGGTGACAGGAATGAACACCGGGGAGCTGTTTTTT.

The genes are TRBV15 and TRBJ2-1, with 8 bases identical to TRBD1. This CDR3 has 14 amino acids. Per the germline V gene, CDR1 is LNHNV and CDR2 is YYDKDF (reference sequence). Unmatched junction bases numbered 8, after V lost 5 bases and J lost 8 bases. The DNA for the CDR3 is TGTGCCACCAGCCCCGAGGCAGGGGGCGATGAGCAGTTCTTC. Its translation: CATSPEAGGDEQFF.

This clonotype was counted between two and nine times. The chain employs TRBV2 and TRBJ2-3; D might be TRBD1 (6 bases). V lost 0 bases, J lost 1 base, and 8 bases lay in between. Looked up from germline, CDR1 is SNHLY and CDR2 is FYNNEI. The CDR3 is made up of 15 amino acids. CDR3 sequence (DNA): TGTGCCAGCAGTGAAGCGGGGGCACGCACAGATACGCAGTATTTT. It is translated as CASSEAGARTDTQYF.

Only a few counts were recorded for this clonotype. V and J are TRBV7-2 and TRBJ2-3, with D tentatively TRBD1 or TRBD2 (5 bases each). V was clipped by 5 bases and J by 0 bases, with 33 bases between them. Per the germline V gene, CDR1 is SGHTA and CDR2 is FQGNSA. The CDR3 has 22 amino acids. CDR3 loop: CASSNLEGSSRDGQRSTDTQYF. The CDR3 DNA is TGTGCCAGCAGCAACCTAGAGGGGTCCTCGAGGGACGGCCAAAGAAGCACAGATACGCAGTATTTT.

This clonotype was recorded a few times. The chain carries TRBV5-6 and TRBJ2-5; TRBD2 aligns across 7 bases. The CDR3 is 14 residues long. V trimming: 4 bases; J trimming: 5 bases; junction bases outside the gene matches: 8. Germline lookup yields CDR1 SGHDT and CDR2 YYEEEE. CDR3 protein: CASSETGGVETQYF. Here the CDR3 DNA reads TGTGCCAGCAGCGAAACGGGGGGAGTGGAGACCCAGTACTTC.

This clonotype showed up many times. The chain employs TRBV20-1 and TRBJ2-1; the match to TRBD2 covers 9 bases. Germline V CDR1 and CDR2: DFQATT, SNEGSKA (reference sequence). The CDR3 covers 15 residues. Losses at the gene ends were 3 bases for V and 7 bases for J; bases not matched to a gene: 10. CDR3 nucleotides: TGCAGTGCTAGTCCCGGGACTAGCTGGCTTAATGAGCAGTTCTTC. It codes for CSASPGTSWLNEQFF.

This clonotype came up many times. The V gene is TRBV4-2, the J gene TRBJ2-1, with TRBD2 matching 13 bases. This CDR3 contains 17 residues. Looked up from germline, CDR1 is LGHNA and CDR2 is YNFKEQ. V dropped 4 bases and J dropped 7; count of bases not matched to a gene: 10. CDR3 loop: CASSPGLAGAPGNEQFF. In DNA form, the CDR3 reads TGTGCCAGCAGCCCAGGACTAGCGGGAGCCCCGGGAAATGAGCAGTTCTTC.

This clonotype was detected ten times or more. This chain connects TRBV28 to TRBJ1-1; D gene ambiguous. Germline loops: CDR1 MDHEN, CDR2 SYDVKM. Trimming stripped 5 bases from V and 6 bases from J, with 13 bases between. The CDR3 sequence is 13 residues long. CDR3 amino acids: CASSQGPTPEAFF. In DNA form, the CDR3 reads TGTGCCAGCAGTCAAGGACCGACCCCTGAAGCTTTCTTT.

The rearrangement uses TRBV7-9 and TRBJ2-7; no definite D call. Germline V gives CDR1 SEHNR, CDR2 FQNEAQ (reference sequence). V lost 3 bases, J lost 3 bases, and 9 bases lay in between. The CDR3 runs 13 residues. CDR3 DNA: TGTGCCAGCAGCTTCGTCACAGACTACGAGCAGTACTTC. This translates into CASSFVTDYEQYF.

This clonotype was found a few times. The chain uses TRBV29-1 and TRBJ2-1; 7 bases line up with TRBD1. The CDR3 runs 18 residues. V lost 6 bases and J lost 3; bases outside the gene matches: 20. Looked up from germline, CDR1 is SQVTM and CDR2 is ANQGSEA. The CDR3 sequence is CSVLGELGPDRDYNEQFF. The DNA of the CDR3 is TGCAGCGTACTGGGTGAGCTTGGACCTGACAGGGACTACAATGAGCAGTTCTTC.